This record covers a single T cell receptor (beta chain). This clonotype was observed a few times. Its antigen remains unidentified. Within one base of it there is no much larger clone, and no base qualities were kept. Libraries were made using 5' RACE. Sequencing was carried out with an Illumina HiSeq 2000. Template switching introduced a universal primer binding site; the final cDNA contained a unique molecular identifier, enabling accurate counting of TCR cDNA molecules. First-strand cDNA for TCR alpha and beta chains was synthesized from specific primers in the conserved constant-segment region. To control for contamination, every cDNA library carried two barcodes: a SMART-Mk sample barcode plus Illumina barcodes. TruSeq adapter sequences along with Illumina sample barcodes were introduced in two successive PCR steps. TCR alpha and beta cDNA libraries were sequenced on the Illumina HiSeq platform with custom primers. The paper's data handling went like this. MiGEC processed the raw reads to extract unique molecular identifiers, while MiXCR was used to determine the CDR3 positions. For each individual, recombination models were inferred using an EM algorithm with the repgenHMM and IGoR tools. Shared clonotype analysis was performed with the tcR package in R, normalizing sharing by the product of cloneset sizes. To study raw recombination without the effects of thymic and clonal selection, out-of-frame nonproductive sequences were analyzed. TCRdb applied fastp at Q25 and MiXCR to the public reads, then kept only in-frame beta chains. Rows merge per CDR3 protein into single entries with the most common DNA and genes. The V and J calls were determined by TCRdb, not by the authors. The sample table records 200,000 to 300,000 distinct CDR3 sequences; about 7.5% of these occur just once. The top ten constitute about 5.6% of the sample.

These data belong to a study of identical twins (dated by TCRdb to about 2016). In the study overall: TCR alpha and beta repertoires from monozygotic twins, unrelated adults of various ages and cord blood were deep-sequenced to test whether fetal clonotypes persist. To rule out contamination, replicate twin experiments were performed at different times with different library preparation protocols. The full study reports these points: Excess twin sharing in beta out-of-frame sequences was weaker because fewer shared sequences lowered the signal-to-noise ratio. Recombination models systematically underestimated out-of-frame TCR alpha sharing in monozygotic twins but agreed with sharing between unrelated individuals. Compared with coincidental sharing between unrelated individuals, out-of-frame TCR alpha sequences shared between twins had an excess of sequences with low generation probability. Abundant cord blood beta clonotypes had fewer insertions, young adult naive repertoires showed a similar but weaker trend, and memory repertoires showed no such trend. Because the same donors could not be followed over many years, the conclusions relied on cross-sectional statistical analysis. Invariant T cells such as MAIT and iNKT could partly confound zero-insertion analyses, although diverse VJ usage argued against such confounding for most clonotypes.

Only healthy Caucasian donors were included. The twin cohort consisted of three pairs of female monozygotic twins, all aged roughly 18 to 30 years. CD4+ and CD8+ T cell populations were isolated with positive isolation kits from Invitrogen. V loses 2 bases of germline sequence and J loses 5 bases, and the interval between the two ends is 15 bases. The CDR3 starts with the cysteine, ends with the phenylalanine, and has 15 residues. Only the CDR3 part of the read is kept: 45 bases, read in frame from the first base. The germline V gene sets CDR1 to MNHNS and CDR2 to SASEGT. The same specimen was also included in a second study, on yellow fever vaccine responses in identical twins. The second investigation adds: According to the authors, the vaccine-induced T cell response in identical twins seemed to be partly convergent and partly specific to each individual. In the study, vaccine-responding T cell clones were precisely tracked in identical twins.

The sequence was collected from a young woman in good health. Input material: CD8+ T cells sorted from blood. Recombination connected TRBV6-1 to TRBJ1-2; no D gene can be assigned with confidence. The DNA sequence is TGTGCCAGCAGTGAAAGCGCGGGGTTGGGATATGGCTACACCTTC. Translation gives CASSESAGLGYGYTF.